This TCR beta chain stems from a study of blood T cell repertoires in COVID-19. Study-wide context: Samples taken during acute and convalescent COVID-19 were collected in the United States, Italy and Spain.

The CDR3 extends over 13 amino acids. V trimming: 0 bases; J trimming: 7 bases; junction bases outside the gene matches: 2. CDR1 is SGDLS, CDR2 YYNGEE, per germline. Data came from immunoSEQ multiplex PCR; TCRdb stores just in-frame clones and leaves some out. The sample lists roughly 23,000 clones; 80% to 95% were seen once. V gene TRBV9 combines with J gene TRBJ1-1; 8 nucleotides line up with TRBD1. The TCR comes from a man between 65 and 85 years old with acute or convalescent COVID-19. Sequencing was carried out using peripheral blood. As DNA, the CDR3 is TGTGCCAGCAGCGTAGGAGACAGGGGTGAAGCTTTCTTT. It translates to CASSVGDRGEAFF.